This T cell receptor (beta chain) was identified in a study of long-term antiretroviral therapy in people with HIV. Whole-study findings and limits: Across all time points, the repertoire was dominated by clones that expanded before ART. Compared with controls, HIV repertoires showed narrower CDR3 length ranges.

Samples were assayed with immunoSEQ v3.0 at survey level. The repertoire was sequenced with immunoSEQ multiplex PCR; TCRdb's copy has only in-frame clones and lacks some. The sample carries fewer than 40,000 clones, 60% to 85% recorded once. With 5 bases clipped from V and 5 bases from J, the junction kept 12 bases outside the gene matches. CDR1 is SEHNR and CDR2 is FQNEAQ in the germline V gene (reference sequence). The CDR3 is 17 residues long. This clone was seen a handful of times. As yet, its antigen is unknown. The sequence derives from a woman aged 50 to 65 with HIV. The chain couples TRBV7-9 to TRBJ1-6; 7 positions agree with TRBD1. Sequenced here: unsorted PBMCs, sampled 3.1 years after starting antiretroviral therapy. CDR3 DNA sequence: TGTGCCAGCAGCCCAGCGGGCAGGGGGAGAGATAATTCACCCCTCCACTTT. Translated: CASSPAGRGRDNSPLHF.